The clone carrying this T cell receptor beta chain appeared a single time. What it binds is not known. Cases classed as stable hyperthyroidism had no ophthalmopathy within 18 months of follow-up. The V end lost 5 bases, the J end lost 1 base, and 12 bases lay between the germline ends. There are 14 residues in the CDR3. Looked up from germline, CDR1 is MNHNS and CDR2 is SASEGT. Amplification targeted the TCR beta CDR3 regions, with RNA transcripts as the source material. The library came from an HTBI-primed first-round RT-PCR and a second-round multiplex PCR. TCRdb reanalysed the multiplex PCR reads using MiXCR and keeps one entry per CDR3 protein. The sample lists roughly 420,000 distinct CDR3 sequences, roughly 20% occurring once. The data were obtained in a study of Graves' ophthalmopathy and Graves' hyperthyroidism. Across the whole study: Samples of peripheral blood were obtained at initial diagnosis, prior to treatment of any kind.

Overall study findings and caveats: Ophthalmopathy and stable hyperthyroidism were discriminated by a 13-signature model, with about 90% sensitivity and about 82% specificity.

Input material: peripheral blood. The sequence came from a woman aged 18-29 years with stable Graves' hyperthyroidism. This sequence joins TRBV6-1 and TRBJ2-7; D is perhaps TRBD1 or TRBD2 (5 bases each). CDR3 sequence: CASSMGTESYEQYF. The CDR3 DNA reads TGTGCCAGCAGTATGGGGACGGAATCCTACGAGCAGTACTTC.